The T cell receptor beta chain under discussion was sequenced for a study of shared clonotypes between healthy human individuals. The germline V gene encodes CDR1 ENHRY and CDR2 SYGVKD. The ends lost 6 bases at V and 0 bases at J; junction bases unmatched: 6. This CDR3 spans 15 amino acids. Genomic DNA (from each subset) was split evenly across several immunoSEQ plates. Here immunoSEQ multiplex PCR was the method, and the copy in TCRdb shows in-frame clones only, minus some. The repertoire includes approximately 2.5 million clones, 93% of them detected once, and roughly 0.39% sits in the top ten. This TCR was recovered from a man between 18 and 29 years old in good health. Some clones in this sample may be carry-over from other donors' samples. The sample consisted of naive CD4+ T cells from PBMCs. This sample's subset: CD45RA+ positively selected. V is TRBV10-3 and J is TRBJ2-3; 7 bases align to TRBD1. The CDR3 sequence: CAIREGQESTDTQYF. The CDR3 DNA sequence: TGTGCCATCAGGGAAGGACAGGAAAGCACAGATACGCAGTATTTT.